A selection of T cell receptor beta chains follows, all from one sample in a study of T cells after posttransplantation cyclophosphamide. TCRdb's table, derived via immunoSEQ multiplex PCR, lists solely in-frame clones and lacks some. The data show 30,000 to 40,000 clones, none appearing only once, with around 2.5% held by the ten largest. The sample comprised PBMCs. Receptors were obtained from a man aged 45-65 years in good health, CMV-negative, and a related stem cell transplant donor. CDR3s include the opening cysteine and the closing phenylalanine or tryptophan. The order of the fields is D gene, J gene, clone size, V gene, CDR3 DNA, CDR3 protein. D genes are given only for firm matches. Rows give clone size only sometimes, using once, few, many, or a class for an expanded clone.

TRBD2 TRBJ2-5 few TRBV18 TGTGCCAGCTCACCACCTAGCGGGATGACCCAGTACTTC CASSPPSGMTQYF
- TRBJ2-3 many TRBV5-1 TGCGCCAGCAGCCTTGCCCCCCAGGGCACAGATACGCAGTATTTT CASSLAPQGTDTQYF
TRBD2 TRBJ2-3 - TRBV7-3 TGTGCCAGCAGCTTAACGGTTGCTAGCGGGACCCCGAATACGCAGTATTTT CASSLTVASGTPNTQYF
TRBD1 TRBJ1-4 many TRBV10-3 TGTGCCACCACAGGGGGCGAAGTAGAGGAAAAACTGTTTTTT CATTGGEVEEKLFF
- TRBJ2-7 many TRBV5-1 TGCGCCAGCAGCGTAGAGACAGTTTACGAGCAGTACTTC CASSVETVYEQYF
- TRBJ1-2 many TRBV2 TGTGCCAGCACAGGGGTAGGCCTGAGATCCGGCTACACCTTC CASTGVGLRSGYTF
- TRBJ2-3 many TRBV11-2 TGTGCCAGCAGCTCGAGGAATACGCAGTATTTT CASSSRNTQYF
- TRBJ1-1 many TRBV27 TGTGCCAGCAGCCAGGTATGGAACACTGAAGCTTTCTTT CASSQVWNTEAFF
- TRBJ2-5 many TRBV18 TGTGCCAGCTCACCACCGAGTACAGAGACCCAGTACTTC CASSPPSTETQYF
TRBD1 TRBJ1-2 many TRBV29-1 TGCAGCGTTGGGGGGGACAGGGCCTTCCACACCTTC CSVGGDRAFHTF
- TRBJ2-7 many TRBV9 TGTGCCAGCAGCCCAAACAGGGACTCCTACGAGCAGTACTTC CASSPNRDSYEQYF
TRBD1 TRBJ1-1 many TRBV29-1 TGCAGCGTTCAGGGGGGAGCTGAAGCTTTCTTT CSVQGGAEAFF
- TRBJ2-7 many TRBV5-1 TGCGCCAGCAGCACCCAGGGTTACGAGCAGTACTTC CASSTQGYEQYF
- TRBJ2-5 many TRBV27 TGTGCCAGCAGTTTACAGGCGGGATTGGGGGAGACCCAGTACTTC CASSLQAGLGETQYF